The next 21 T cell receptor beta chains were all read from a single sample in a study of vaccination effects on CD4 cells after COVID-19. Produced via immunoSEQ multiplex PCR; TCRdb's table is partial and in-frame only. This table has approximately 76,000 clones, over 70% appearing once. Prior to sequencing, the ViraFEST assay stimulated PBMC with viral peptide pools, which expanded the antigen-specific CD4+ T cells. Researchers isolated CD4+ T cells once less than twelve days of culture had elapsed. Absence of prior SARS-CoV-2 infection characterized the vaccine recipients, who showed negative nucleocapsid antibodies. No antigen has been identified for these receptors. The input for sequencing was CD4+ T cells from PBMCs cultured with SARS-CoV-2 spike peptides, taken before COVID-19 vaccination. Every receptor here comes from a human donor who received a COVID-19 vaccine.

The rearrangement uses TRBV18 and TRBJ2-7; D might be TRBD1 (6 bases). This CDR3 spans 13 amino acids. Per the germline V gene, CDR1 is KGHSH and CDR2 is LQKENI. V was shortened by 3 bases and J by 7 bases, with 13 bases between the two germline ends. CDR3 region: CASSPGAPREQYV. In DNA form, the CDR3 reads TGTGCCAGCTCACCGGGGGCTCCTCGAGAGCAGTACGTC.

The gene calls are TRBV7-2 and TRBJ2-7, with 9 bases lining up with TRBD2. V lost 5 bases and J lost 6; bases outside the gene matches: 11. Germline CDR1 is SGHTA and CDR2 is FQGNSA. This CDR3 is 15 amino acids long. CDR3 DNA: TGTGCCAGCAGCCCCATTAGCGGGGGAGTTAGCGAGCAGTACGTC. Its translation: CASSPISGGVSEQYV.

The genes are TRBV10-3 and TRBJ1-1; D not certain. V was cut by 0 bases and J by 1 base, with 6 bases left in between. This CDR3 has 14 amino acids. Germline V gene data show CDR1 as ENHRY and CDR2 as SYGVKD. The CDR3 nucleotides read TGTGCCATCAGTGAGTCGTGGGAGAACACTGAAGCTTTCTTT. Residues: CAISESWENTEAFF.

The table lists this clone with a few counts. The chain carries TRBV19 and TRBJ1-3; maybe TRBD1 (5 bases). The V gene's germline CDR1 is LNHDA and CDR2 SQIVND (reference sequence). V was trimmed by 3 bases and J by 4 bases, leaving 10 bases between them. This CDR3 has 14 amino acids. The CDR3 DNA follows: TGTGCCAGTAGTATCCGGGACGTAGGAAACACCATATATTTT. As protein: CASSIRDVGNTIYF.

CDR3 in DNA: TGTGCCAGCATAGGCGGGGGGAATGAGCAGTTCTTC. Translated, it gives CASIGGGNEQFF. The V gene is TRBV28, the J gene TRBJ2-1; 8 bases align to TRBD2. With 7 bases clipped from V and 7 bases from J, the junction kept 3 bases outside the gene matches. This CDR3 is built from 12 residues. CDR1 is MDHEN, CDR2 SYDVKM, per germline.

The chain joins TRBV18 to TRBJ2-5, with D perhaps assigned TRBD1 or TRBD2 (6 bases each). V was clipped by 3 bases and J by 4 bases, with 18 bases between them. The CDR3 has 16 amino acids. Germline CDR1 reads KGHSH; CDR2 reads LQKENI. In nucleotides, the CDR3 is TGTGCCAGCTCACCCCGAGGATCGGGGGCGGGAGAGACCCAGTACTTC. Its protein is CASSPRGSGAGETQYF.

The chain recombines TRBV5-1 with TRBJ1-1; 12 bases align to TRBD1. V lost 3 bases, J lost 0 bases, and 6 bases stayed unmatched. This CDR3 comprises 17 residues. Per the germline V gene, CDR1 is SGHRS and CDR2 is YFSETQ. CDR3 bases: TGCGCCAGCAGCTGGGGGACAGGGGGCGGTCTGAACACTGAAGCTTTCTTT. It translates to CASSWGTGGGLNTEAFF.

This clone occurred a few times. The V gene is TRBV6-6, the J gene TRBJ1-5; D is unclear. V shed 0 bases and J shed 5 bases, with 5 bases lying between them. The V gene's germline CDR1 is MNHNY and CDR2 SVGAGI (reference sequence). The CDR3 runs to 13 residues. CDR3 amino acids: CASSYSEDQPQHF. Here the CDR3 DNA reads TGTGCCAGCAGTTACTCGGAGGATCAGCCCCAGCATTTT.

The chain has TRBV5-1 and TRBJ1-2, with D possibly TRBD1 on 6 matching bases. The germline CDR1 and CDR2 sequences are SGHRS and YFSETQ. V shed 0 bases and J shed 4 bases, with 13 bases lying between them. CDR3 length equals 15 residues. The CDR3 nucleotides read TGCGCCAGCAGCTTGGTTGCAGGGGAGTCCTATGGCTACACCTTC. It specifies CASSLVAGESYGYTF. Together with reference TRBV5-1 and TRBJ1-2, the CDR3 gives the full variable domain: KAGVTQTPRYLIKTRGQQVTLSCSPISGHRSVSWYQQTPGQGLQFLFEYFSETQRNKGNFPGRFSGRQFSNSRSEMNVSTLELGDSALYLCASSLVAGESYGYTFGSGTRLTVV.

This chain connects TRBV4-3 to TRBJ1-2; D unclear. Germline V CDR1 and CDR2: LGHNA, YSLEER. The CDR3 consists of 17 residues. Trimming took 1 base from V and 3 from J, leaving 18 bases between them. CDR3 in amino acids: CASSQVLAQREYYGYTF. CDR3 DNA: TGCGCCAGCAGCCAAGTGTTAGCCCAACGGGAATACTATGGCTACACCTTC.

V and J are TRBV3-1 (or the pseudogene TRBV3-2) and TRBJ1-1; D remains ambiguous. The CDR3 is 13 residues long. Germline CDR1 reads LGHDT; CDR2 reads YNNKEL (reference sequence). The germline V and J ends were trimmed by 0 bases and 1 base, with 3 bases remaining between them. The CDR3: CASSQERNTEAFF. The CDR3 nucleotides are TGTGCCAGCAGCCAAGAGAGGAACACTGAAGCTTTCTTT.

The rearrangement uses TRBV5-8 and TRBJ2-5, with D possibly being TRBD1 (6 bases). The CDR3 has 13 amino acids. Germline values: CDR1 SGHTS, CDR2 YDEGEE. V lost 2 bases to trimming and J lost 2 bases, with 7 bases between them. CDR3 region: CASSLRGQETQYF. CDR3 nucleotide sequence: TGTGCCAGCAGCTTAAGGGGGCAAGAGACCCAGTACTTC.

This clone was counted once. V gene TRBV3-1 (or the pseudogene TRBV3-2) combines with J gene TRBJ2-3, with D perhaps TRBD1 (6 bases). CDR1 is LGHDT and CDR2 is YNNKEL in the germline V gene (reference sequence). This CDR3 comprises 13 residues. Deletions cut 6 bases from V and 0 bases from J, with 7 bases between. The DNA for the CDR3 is TGTGCCAGCAGAGGGACAAGCACAGATACGCAGTATTTT. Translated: CASRGTSTDTQYF.

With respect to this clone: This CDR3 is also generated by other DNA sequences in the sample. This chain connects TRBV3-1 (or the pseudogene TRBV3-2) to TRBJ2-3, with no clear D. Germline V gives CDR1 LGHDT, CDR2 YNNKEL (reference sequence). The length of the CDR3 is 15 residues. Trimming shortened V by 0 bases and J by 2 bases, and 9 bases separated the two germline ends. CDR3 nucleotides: TGTGCCAGCAGCCAAGATCGTGTGATCACAGATACGCAGTATTTT. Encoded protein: CASSQDRVITDTQYF.

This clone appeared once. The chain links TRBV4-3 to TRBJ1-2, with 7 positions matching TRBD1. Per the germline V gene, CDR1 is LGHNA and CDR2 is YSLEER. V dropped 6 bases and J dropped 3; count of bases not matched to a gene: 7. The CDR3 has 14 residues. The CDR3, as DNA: TGCGCCAGCAGATCGAGCAGGGGGGACTATGGCTACACCTTC. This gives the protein CASRSSRGDYGYTF.

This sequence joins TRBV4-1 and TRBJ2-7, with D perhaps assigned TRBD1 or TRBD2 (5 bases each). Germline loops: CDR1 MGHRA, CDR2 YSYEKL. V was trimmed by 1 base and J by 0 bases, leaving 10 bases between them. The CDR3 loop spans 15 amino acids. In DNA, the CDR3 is TGCGCCAGCAGCCAAGCGGCAGGGAGCTCCTACGAGCAGTACGTC. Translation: CASSQAAGSSYEQYV.

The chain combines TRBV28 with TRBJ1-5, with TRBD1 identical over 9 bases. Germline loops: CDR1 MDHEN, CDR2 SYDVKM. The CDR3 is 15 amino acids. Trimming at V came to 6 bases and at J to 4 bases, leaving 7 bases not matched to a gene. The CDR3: CASSLQGARNQPQHF. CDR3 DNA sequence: TGTGCCAGCAGCCTACAGGGGGCGAGGAATCAGCCCCAGCATTTT. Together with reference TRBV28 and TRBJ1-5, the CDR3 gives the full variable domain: DVKVTQSSRYLVKRTGEKVFLECVQDMDHENMFWYRQDPGLGLRLIYFSYDVKMKEKGDIPEGYSVSREKKERFSLILESASTNQTSMYLCASSLQGARNQPQHFGDGTRLSIL.

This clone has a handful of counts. The CDR3 is CASRRLTYEQYV. For the CDR3, the DNA is TGTGCCAGTAGACGGTTAACCTACGAGCAGTACGTC. The chain has TRBV19 and TRBJ2-7, with D unresolved. The length of the CDR3 is 12 residues. Trimming removed 6 bases from V and 2 bases from J, with 8 bases in between. Germline V gives CDR1 LNHDA, CDR2 SQIVND (reference sequence).

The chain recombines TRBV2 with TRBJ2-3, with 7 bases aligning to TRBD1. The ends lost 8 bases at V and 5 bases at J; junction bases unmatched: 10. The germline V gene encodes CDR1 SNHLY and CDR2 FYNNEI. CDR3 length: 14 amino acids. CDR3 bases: TGTGCCAGCGGTCAACAGGGGAAACGAGATACGCAGTATTTT. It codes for CASGQQGKRDTQYF.

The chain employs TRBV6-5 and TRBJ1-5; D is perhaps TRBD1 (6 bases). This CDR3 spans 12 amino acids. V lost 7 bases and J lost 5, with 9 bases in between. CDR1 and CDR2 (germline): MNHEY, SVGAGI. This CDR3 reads CASTTGHQPQHF. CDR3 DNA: TGTGCCAGCACGACAGGCCATCAGCCCCAGCATTTT.

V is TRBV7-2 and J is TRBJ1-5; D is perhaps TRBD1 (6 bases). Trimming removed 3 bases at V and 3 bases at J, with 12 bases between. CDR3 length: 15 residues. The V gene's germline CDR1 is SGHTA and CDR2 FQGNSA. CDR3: CASSLGQSFNQPQHF. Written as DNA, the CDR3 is TGTGCCAGCAGCTTGGGACAAAGTTTCAATCAGCCCCAGCATTTT.